The clone carrying this TCR beta chain turned up a few times. The antigen remains unidentified. The data were obtained in a study of CD8 T cells in ankylosing spondylitis. Study-level results: Characteristic of ankylosing spondylitis blood, it appeared, was a TCR beta motif comprising eight highly homologous variants.

The V end was cut by 2 bases, the J end by 2 bases, with 5 bases between. The CDR3 length is 13 residues. CDR1 and CDR2 (germline): MNHEY, SMNVEV (reference sequence). TCR beta libraries were made by quantitative 5'-RACE with molecular barcodes. TCRdb processed the 5' RACE reads anew with MiXCR; each CDR3 protein has one entry. The profile shows around 320,000 distinct CDR3 sequences, around 20% of them singletons. The chain employs TRBV27 and TRBJ2-3; no firm D call. Sequencing was performed on blood, either unsorted or a sorted T cell fraction (not recorded which). The TCR sequence derives from a female donor with ankylosing spondylitis or in good health (not recorded which). Written as DNA, the CDR3 is TGTGCCAGCAGTTTAAGGGACACAGATACGCAGTATTTT. Translating it yields CASSLRDTDTQYF.